The 25 T cell receptor beta chains reported below all come from one sample, sequenced in a study of blood T cell repertoires in COVID-19. Only in-frame clones appear in the TCRdb table, and some are missing; sequencing was by immunoSEQ multiplex PCR. There are roughly 250,000 clones in the sample; about 83% occur only once, and under 4.5% lies in the top ten. The sequenced sample was peripheral blood. The receptors shown here come from a man in his fifties with acute or convalescent COVID-19.

V gene TRBV5-1 combines with J gene TRBJ1-1, with 8 bases identical to TRBD1. The CDR3 runs to 14 residues. The J segment lost 4 bases and the V segment lost 3 bases, leaving 5 bases of the junction unmatched. Germline CDR1 is SGHRS and CDR2 is YFSETQ. The CDR3 sequence: CASSYGQGGTEAFF. DNA of the CDR3: TGCGCCAGCAGCTACGGACAGGGTGGCACTGAAGCTTTCTTT.

The rearrangement joins TRBV13 to TRBJ2-7, with D possibly matching TRBD1 (6 bases). Germline V gene sequence: CDR1 PRHDT, CDR2 FYEKMQ (reference sequence). There are 15 residues in the CDR3. Trimming removed 4 bases from V and 6 bases from J, with 19 bases in between. The CDR3 DNA follows: TGTGCCAGCAGCTCCTACAACAGGGTTTCGGCCGAGCAGTACTTC. Translated, it gives CASSSYNRVSAEQYF.

Comment on this clone: Additional DNA sequences in this sample encode the identical CDR3. The chain joins TRBV18 to TRBJ1-5; 8 bases map to TRBD1. Germline V gene sequence: CDR1 KGHSH, CDR2 LQKENI. V lost 3 bases to trimming and J lost 4 bases; unmatched junction nucleotides: 2. The CDR3 has 14 residues. CDR3 loop: CASSPQGANQPQHF. CDR3 bases: TGTGCCAGCTCACCGCAGGGGGCTAATCAGCCCCAGCATTTT.

This clone has ten or more counts. The chain is built from TRBV6-5 and TRBJ2-7; a possible D gene is TRBD2 (5 bases). The germline gives CDR1 MNHEY, CDR2 SVGAGI. Deletions cut 8 bases from V and 2 bases from J, with 16 bases between. This CDR3 is 14 amino acids long. The DNA for the CDR3 is TGTGCCAGCGGGAGCACACCATCCACCTACGAGCAGTACTTC. This translates into CASGSTPSTYEQYF.

The rearrangement uses TRBV25-1 and TRBJ2-7, with 10 bases aligning to TRBD1. The CDR3 has 16 residues. CDR1 and CDR2 (germline): MGHDK, SYGVNS. The V segment lost 1 base and the J segment 5 bases; nucleotides outside the gene matches: 8. CDR3 amino acids: CASSEWGTGEIDEQYF. CDR3 DNA: TGTGCCAGCAGTGAATGGGGGACAGGGGAAATCGACGAGCAGTACTTC.

This sequence joins TRBV3-1 (or the pseudogene TRBV3-2) and TRBJ1-1; a possible D gene is TRBD1 (5 bases). The CDR3 has 13 amino acids. V was clipped by 1 base and J by 7 bases, with 10 bases between them. The germline CDR1 and CDR2 sequences are LGHDT and YNNKEL (reference sequence). CDR3 protein: CASSQGGLHEAFF. Written as DNA, the CDR3 is TGTGCCAGCAGCCAAGGGGGCCTGCATGAAGCTTTCTTT.

Concerning this clone: Other DNA sequences in the same sample also yield this CDR3. V gene TRBV2 combines with J gene TRBJ2-1; D may be TRBD1 (8 bases). Per the germline V gene, CDR1 is SNHLY and CDR2 is FYNNEI. V lost 2 bases and J lost 3, with 11 bases in between. This CDR3 spans 15 amino acids. The CDR3 reads CASSENRGGYNEQFF. The DNA for the CDR3 is TGTGCCAGCAGTGAAAACAGGGGGGGCTACAATGAGCAGTTCTTC.

This sequence joins TRBV7-2 and TRBJ1-1; TRBD1 agrees at 9 bases. With 3 bases clipped from V and 4 bases from J, the junction kept 6 bases outside the gene matches. This CDR3 has 15 residues. Germline V gene sequence: CDR1 SGHTA, CDR2 FQGNSA. The CDR3 nucleotides are TGTGCCAGCAGCTTGCGACAGGGGGTGGGCACTGAAGCTTTCTTT. It encodes CASSLRQGVGTEAFF.

The chain combines TRBV30 with TRBJ1-2; D perhaps matches TRBD1 (5 bases). The CDR3 totals 10 residues. Germline V gene sequence: CDR1 GTSNPN, CDR2 SVGIG (reference sequence). Trimming removed 5 bases at V and 4 bases at J, with 5 bases between. CDR3 region: CAWQGYGYTF. CDR3 in DNA: TGTGCCTGGCAGGGCTATGGCTACACCTTC.

The genes are TRBV7-9 and TRBJ2-3; 7 positions agree with TRBD1. V trimming: 4 bases; J trimming: 3 bases; junction bases outside the gene matches: 7. This CDR3 has 15 amino acids. Germline V gene data show CDR1 as SEHNR and CDR2 as FQNEAQ (reference sequence). In DNA form, the CDR3 reads TGTGCCAGCAGCTACCGGGACAGCATTACAGATACGCAGTATTTT. It is translated as CASSYRDSITDTQYF.

Details on this clone: Its ends do not fully match the called genes, so a read error is possible. The rearrangement uses TRBV7-6 and TRBJ1-3; D remains ambiguous. Per the germline V gene, CDR1 is SGHVS and CDR2 is FNYEAQ. The CDR3 covers 16 residues. CDR3 sequence reads: CASSLDTLLSGNTIYF. The CDR3 coding sequence is TGTGCCAGCAGTTTAGACACCCTGCTCTCTGGAAACACCATATATTTT.

This clone came up once. The chain has TRBV29-1 and TRBJ2-7, with 10 bases lining up with TRBD1. This CDR3 has 14 amino acids. J was trimmed by 5 bases and V by 6 bases; bases with no gene match: 10. Per germline, CDR1 SQVTM and CDR2 ANQGSEA. The CDR3 DNA is TGCAGCGTGACCTCGGGACAGGGGATGGACGAGCAGTACTTC. This translates into CSVTSGQGMDEQYF.

J is TRBJ1-2 and V is TRBV10-3; D unclear. The V gene's germline CDR1 is ENHRY and CDR2 SYGVKD. CDR3 size: 13 residues. The germline V and J ends were trimmed by 4 bases and 2 bases, with 8 bases remaining between them. CDR3 in DNA: TGTGCCATCAGTGTTAGCCTAAACTATGGCTACACCTTC. Translating gives CAISVSLNYGYTF.

The V gene is TRBV7-3, the J gene TRBJ2-7, with a possible D match to TRBD1 (5 bases). Germline V CDR1 and CDR2: SGHTA, FQGTGA. Between the trimmed V and J ends, which lost 3 bases and 5 bases, there was a span of 11 bases. This CDR3 has 13 amino acids. CDR3 nucleotide sequence: TGTGCCAGCAGCTTCAGGGCCCGGGACGAGCAGTACTTC. Residues: CASSFRARDEQYF.

The chain recombines TRBV10-1 with TRBJ2-3; maybe TRBD2 (6 bases). Germline V gives CDR1 WNHNN, CDR2 SYGVQD (reference sequence). CDR3 length equals 16 residues. V was shortened by 3 bases and J by 4 bases, with 17 bases between the two germline ends. In DNA form, the CDR3 reads TGCGCCAGCAGTGATAGAGGCGGGGTAGTTGCAGATACGCAGTATTTT. The encoded protein is CASSDRGGVVADTQYF.

CDR3 DNA: TGTGCCATCAGGAGAGGGACAGGGGCATCCTACGAGCAGTACTTC. As protein: CAIRRGTGASYEQYF. This chain connects TRBV10-3 to TRBJ2-7, with 10 bases that match TRBD1. The CDR3 has 15 residues. Trimming took 6 bases from V and 1 from J; bases not matched to a gene: 6. CDR1 and CDR2 (germline): ENHRY, SYGVKD.

The chain uses TRBV6-1 and TRBJ2-6; a possible D gene is TRBD1 (5 bases). Germline CDR1 and CDR2: MNHNS and SASEGT. With 3 bases removed from V and 6 bases from J, the gap between germline ends came to 12 bases. The CDR3 contains 15 residues. The CDR3 DNA is TGTGCCAGCAGTGAGGTTCAGGGTGCGGCCAACGTCCTGACTTTC. Translating it yields CASSEVQGAANVLTF.

The gene calls are TRBV11-3 and TRBJ2-2; the D gene is possibly TRBD2 (5 bases). CDR3 length: 15 residues. V lost 4 bases and J 5 bases, leaving 14 bases between the germline ends. In germline, CDR1 is SGHNT, CDR2 YENEEA. CDR3 region: CASSSPRGLTGELFF. CDR3 coding DNA: TGTGCCAGCAGCTCCCCCCGGGGATTAACCGGGGAGCTGTTTTTT.

The chain couples TRBV28 to TRBJ2-3; no reliable D call. Per the germline V gene, CDR1 is MDHEN and CDR2 is SYDVKM. This CDR3 has 12 amino acids. V was trimmed by 6 bases and J by 3 bases, leaving 7 bases between them. The CDR3 is CASSPYTDTQYF. The CDR3 region has the DNA TGTGCCAGCAGCCCCTATACAGATACGCAGTATTTT.

The rearrangement uses TRBV13 and TRBJ1-3, with 7 bases matching TRBD1. The germline V gene has CDR1 PRHDT and CDR2 FYEKMQ (reference sequence). The CDR3 spans 15 residues. Unmatched junction bases numbered 4, after V lost 5 bases and J lost 0 bases. The chain's CDR3 is CASSEGQNSGNTIYF. CDR3 nucleotide sequence: TGTGCCAGCAGCGAGGGACAGAACTCTGGAAACACCATATATTTT.

This clone was counted a single time. V usage is TRBV24-1 and J usage is TRBJ1-2, with 9 bases fitting TRBD1. Germline V gene sequence: CDR1 KGHDR, CDR2 SFDVKD. The CDR3 is made up of 13 amino acids. Trimming took 4 bases from V and 6 from J; bases not matched to a gene: 2. The CDR3 protein is CATSEGQGNGYTF. The CDR3 DNA sequence: TGTGCCACCAGTGAGGGACAGGGTAATGGCTACACCTTC.

This chain joins TRBV6-5 and TRBJ1-2; D unresolved. CDR3 size: 15 residues. Trimming removed 0 bases at V and 1 base at J, with 9 bases between. CDR1 and CDR2 (germline): MNHEY, SVGAGI. CDR3 amino acids: CASSYSWADNYGYTF. DNA of the CDR3: TGTGCCAGCAGTTACTCATGGGCAGATAACTATGGCTACACCTTC.

This clone came up a few times. The rearrangement joins TRBV5-1 to TRBJ1-6, with D possibly being TRBD1 (6 bases). The CDR3 consists of 18 residues. V was shortened by 1 base and J by 4 bases, with 18 bases between the two germline ends. Germline V gene data show CDR1 as SGHRS and CDR2 as YFSETQ. CDR3 DNA sequence: TGCGCCAGCAGCTTGATATTCAGGGGTCGGGATTATAATTCACCCCTCCACTTT. As protein: CASSLIFRGRDYNSPLHF.

The CDR3 sequence: CASSLGHGTGSYNEQFF. The CDR3 coding sequence is TGCGCCAGCAGCTTGGGTCATGGGACAGGGTCCTACAATGAGCAGTTCTTC. V is TRBV5-1 and J is TRBJ2-1; 9 nucleotides align to TRBD1. Germline assignment: CDR1 SGHRS and CDR2 YFSETQ. The CDR3 has 17 residues. The V and J ends lost 0 bases and 1 base, in that order; junction bases with no gene match: 5.

The rearrangement links TRBV4-1 to TRBJ1-2, with 7 bases identical to TRBD1. V was clipped by 6 bases and J by 2 bases; unmatched bases: 3. Germline V gives CDR1 MGHRA, CDR2 YSYEKL. The CDR3 sequence is 13 residues long. The DNA for the CDR3 is TGCGCCAGCAGTCAGACAGGGAACTATGGCTACACCTTC. Amino acids: CASSQTGNYGYTF.